The source of this TCR beta chain is a study of identical twins. Overall study findings and caveats: Alpha sequences that were out-of-frame and twin-shared showed an excess of low generation probability.

This clonotype was seen many times. No antigen is known for it. In TCRdb, the 5' RACE reads were re-called with MiXCR into one record per CDR3 protein. This repertoire shows around 250,000 distinct CDR3 sequences, 5% to 7% found once; its top ten account for 13% to 15%. V lost 5 bases and J lost 5, with 7 bases in between. Germline V CDR1 and CDR2: SGHDT, YYEEEE. The CDR3 covers 11 residues. Every sampled donor was Caucasian and healthy. Separately, the same data were catalogued under a study of T cells expressing NK-cell markers.

The chain joins TRBV5-6 to TRBJ2-5; D gene unclear. The origin of this receptor is a woman between 18 and 30 years old in good health. The specimen sequenced was CD8+ T cells sorted from blood. DNA of the CDR3: TGTGCCAGCAGAGGTCTTGAGACCCAGTACTTC. Translation: CASRGLETQYF.